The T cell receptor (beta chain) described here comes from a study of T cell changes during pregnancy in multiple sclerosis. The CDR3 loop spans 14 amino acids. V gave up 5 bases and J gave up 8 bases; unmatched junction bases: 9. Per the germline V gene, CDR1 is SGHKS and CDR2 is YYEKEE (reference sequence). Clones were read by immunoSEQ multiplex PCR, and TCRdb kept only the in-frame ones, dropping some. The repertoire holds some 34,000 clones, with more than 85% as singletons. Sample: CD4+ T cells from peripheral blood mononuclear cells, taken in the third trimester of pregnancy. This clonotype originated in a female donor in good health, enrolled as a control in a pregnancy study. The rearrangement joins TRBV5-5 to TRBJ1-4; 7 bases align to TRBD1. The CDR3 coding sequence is TGTGCCAGCAGTTTCGACAGGGTCGGGGAAAAACTGTTTTTT. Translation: CASSFDRVGEKLFF.